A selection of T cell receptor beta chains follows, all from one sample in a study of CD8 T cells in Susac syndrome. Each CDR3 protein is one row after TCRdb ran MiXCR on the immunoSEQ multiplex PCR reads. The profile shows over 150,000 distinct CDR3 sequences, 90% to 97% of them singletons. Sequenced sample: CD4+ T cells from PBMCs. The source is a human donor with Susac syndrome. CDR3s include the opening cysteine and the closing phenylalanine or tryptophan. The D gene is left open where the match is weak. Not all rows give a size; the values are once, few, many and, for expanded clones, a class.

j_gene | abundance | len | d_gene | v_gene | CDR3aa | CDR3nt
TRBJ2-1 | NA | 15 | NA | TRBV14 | CASSTGTGYRNEQFF | TGTGCCAGCTCCACCGGGACTGGCTACCGGAACGAGCAGTTCTTC
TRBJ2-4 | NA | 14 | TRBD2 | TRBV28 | CASSLGGVKNIQYF | TGTGCCAGCAGTTTAGGGGGGGTCAAAAACATTCAGTACTTC
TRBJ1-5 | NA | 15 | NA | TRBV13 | CASRDSGVSNQPQHF | TGTGCCAGCAGAGATTCAGGGGTTAGCAATCAGCCCCAGCATTTT
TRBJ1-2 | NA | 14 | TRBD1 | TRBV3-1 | CASSLTQGARGYTF | TGTGCCAGCAGCCTCACTCAGGGGGCCCGCGGCTACACCTTC
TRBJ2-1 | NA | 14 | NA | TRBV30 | CAWGRQGSYNEQFF | TGTGCCTGGGGCAGGCAGGGGTCCTACAATGAGCAGTTCTTC
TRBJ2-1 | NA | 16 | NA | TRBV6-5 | CASSYGIEGSYNEQFF | TGTGCCAGCAGTTACGGGATAGAAGGTTCCTACAATGAGCAGTTCTTC
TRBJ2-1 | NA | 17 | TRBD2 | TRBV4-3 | CASSPAGGTSGSNEQFF | TGCGCCAGCAGCCCAGCGGGGGGGACTAGCGGTAGTAATGAGCAGTTCTTC
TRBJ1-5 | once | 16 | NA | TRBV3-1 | CASSQDGGVPNQPQHF | TGTGCCAGCAGCCAAGATGGGGGGGTCCCCAATCAGCCCCAGCATTTT
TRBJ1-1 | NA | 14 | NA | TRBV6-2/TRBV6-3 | CASNPRASNTEAFF | TGTGCCAGCAATCCGCGCGCCTCTAACACTGAAGCTTTCTTT
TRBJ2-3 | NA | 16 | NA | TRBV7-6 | CASSSPPGVREDTQYF | TGTGCCAGCAGCTCCCCTCCGGGAGTTAGGGAAGATACGCAGTATTTT
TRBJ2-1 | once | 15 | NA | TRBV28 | CASNGWVELGNEQFF | TGTGCCAGCAATGGCTGGGTGGAGTTAGGCAATGAGCAGTTCTTC
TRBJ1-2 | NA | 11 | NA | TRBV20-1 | CSALKSYGYTF | TGCAGTGCTCTAAAATCCTATGGCTACACCTTC
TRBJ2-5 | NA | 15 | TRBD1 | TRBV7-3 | CASSSTGAPLETQYF | TGTGCCAGCAGCTCGACAGGGGCCCCGTTAGAGACCCAGTACTTC
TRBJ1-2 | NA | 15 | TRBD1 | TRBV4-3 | CASSTRTGGLKGYTF | TGCGCCAGCAGCACTCGGACAGGGGGATTGAAAGGCTACACCTTC
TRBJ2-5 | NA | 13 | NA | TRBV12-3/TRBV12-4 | CASSSESQETQYF | TGTGCCAGCAGTTCAGAGTCCCAAGAGACCCAGTACTTC
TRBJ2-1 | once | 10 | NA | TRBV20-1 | CSARSLEQFF | TGCAGTGCTAGGAGCCTCGAGCAGTTCTTC
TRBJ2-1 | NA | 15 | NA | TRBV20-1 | CSASQGGDRIYEQFF | TGCAGTGCTTCCCAGGGGGGGGACAGGATATATGAGCAGTTCTTC
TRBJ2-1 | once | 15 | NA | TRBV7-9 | CASSLGQLSYNEQFF | TGTGCCAGCAGCTTAGGGCAGCTCTCCTACAATGAGCAGTTCTTC
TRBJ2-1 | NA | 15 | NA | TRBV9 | CASSLRATPRNEQFF | TGTGCCAGCAGCCTTCGGGCTACACCCCGTAATGAGCAGTTCTTC
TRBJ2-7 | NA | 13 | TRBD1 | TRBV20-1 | CSARGGQGTEQYF | TGCAGTGCCCGAGGGGGACAGGGAACGGAGCAGTACTTC
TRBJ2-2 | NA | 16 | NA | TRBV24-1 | CATSDYGGYNTGELFF | TGTGCCACCAGTGATTACGGAGGATACAACACCGGGGAGCTGTTTTTT
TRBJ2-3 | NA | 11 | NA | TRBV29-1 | CSARITDTQYF | TGCAGCGCCCGGATCACAGATACGCAGTATTTT
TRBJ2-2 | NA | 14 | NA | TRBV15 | CATSRDPGTGELFF | TGTGCCACCAGCAGAGATCCCGGCACCGGGGAGCTGTTTTTT
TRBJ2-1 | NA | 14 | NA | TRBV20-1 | CSVIEPGWGILQFF | TGCAGTGTCATAGAGCCGGGATGGGGGATATTGCAGTTCTTC
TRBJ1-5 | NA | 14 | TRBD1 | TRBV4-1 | CASSLDRGGQPQHF | TGCGCCAGCAGTCTTGACAGGGGCGGGCAGCCCCAGCATTTT